Listed here are 25 T cell receptor beta chains from one sample, sequenced in a study of blood T cell repertoires in COVID-19. Using immunoSEQ multiplex PCR, the repertoire was profiled, and TCRdb retains in-frame clones only, with some absent. The sample gives fewer than 80,000 clones, 88% of which show up once; 20% to 25% is in the top ten. Material for sequencing was peripheral blood. These receptors were collected from a woman aged 50 to 60 with active or convalescent COVID-19.

This rearrangement joins TRBV2 to TRBJ2-1, with a possible D match to TRBD1 (5 bases). Per germline, CDR1 SNHLY and CDR2 FYNNEI. The length of the CDR3 is 12 residues. V dropped 8 bases and J dropped 7 bases, with 12 bases sitting between them. This chain's CDR3 is CASGPGSNEQFF. CDR3 bases: TGTGCCAGCGGCCCAGGGTCGAATGAGCAGTTCTTC.

The chain employs TRBV2 and TRBJ2-3; 8 nucleotides line up with TRBD2. Germline-derived CDR1 and CDR2 are SNHLY and FYNNEI. V gave up 6 bases and J gave up 1 base; unmatched junction bases: 3. CDR3 size: 14 residues. The CDR3 region is CASRMTSGTDTQYF. The CDR3 nucleotides read TGTGCCAGCAGGATGACTAGCGGCACAGATACGCAGTATTTT.

The chain employs TRBV12-3 or TRBV12-4 and TRBJ1-1; tentatively, D is TRBD1 (5 bases). The CDR3 runs to 13 residues. Trimming removed 1 base from V and 5 bases from J, with 8 bases in between. CDR3 coding DNA: TGTGCCAGCAGTTTAGAGCAGGGAACTGAAGCTTTCTTT. As protein: CASSLEQGTEAFF.

The chain's CDR3 is CASSEPRRVETQYF. The CDR3 DNA follows: TGCGCCAGCAGTGAACCCCGGAGAGTGGAGACCCAGTACTTC. The gene calls are TRBV10-2 and TRBJ2-5; no definite D call. Trimming took 3 bases from V and 5 from J, leaving 13 bases between them. There are 14 residues in the CDR3. Germline CDR1 is WSHSY and CDR2 is SAAADI.

The chain carries TRBV10-2 and TRBJ2-1; 10 bases line up with TRBD2. V shed 5 bases and J 0 bases; nucleotides not matched to a gene: 7. Looked up from germline, CDR1 is WSHSY and CDR2 is SAAADI. CDR3 length: 17 amino acids. CDR3 in amino acids: CASSWTSGGSSYNEQFF. DNA for the CDR3: TGCGCCAGCAGTTGGACTAGCGGAGGGAGCTCCTACAATGAGCAGTTCTTC.

This clone was observed a few times. V gene TRBV27 combines with J gene TRBJ2-1, with 10 bases aligning to TRBD2. Losses at the gene ends were 3 bases for V and 9 bases for J; bases not matched to a gene: 23. In germline, CDR1 is MNHEY, CDR2 SMNVEV (reference sequence). The CDR3 consists of 20 residues. The CDR3 protein is CASSFPWEWGGLAGVGEQFF. The CDR3 DNA reads as TGTGCCAGCAGTTTCCCCTGGGAATGGGGTGGGCTAGCGGGAGTGGGTGAGCAGTTCTTC.

This clone was counted a few times. The genes are TRBV3-1 (or the pseudogene TRBV3-2) and TRBJ1-3, with D tentatively TRBD1 (5 bases). Germline CDR1 is LGHDT and CDR2 is YNNKEL (reference sequence). The germline V and J ends were trimmed by 3 bases and 0 bases, with 6 bases remaining between them. The CDR3 totals 14 residues. CDR3 DNA sequence: TGTGCCAGCAGCCACAGGGCCTCTGGAAACACCATATATTTT. It specifies CASSHRASGNTIYF.

In its sample, this clone was seen once. The chain has TRBV24-1 and TRBJ2-3; 8 positions match TRBD1. This CDR3 has 21 residues. Germline V CDR1 and CDR2: KGHDR, SFDVKD. J was trimmed by 1 base and V by 1 base; bases with no gene match: 18. CDR3 region: CATSDFPVPDRGTNCTDTQYF. In DNA, the CDR3 is TGTGCCACCAGTGATTTCCCCGTTCCCGACAGGGGAACAAACTGCACAGATACGCAGTATTTT.

The chain is built from TRBV7-6 and TRBJ2-1; a weak D match, TRBD2 (5 bases). V was cut by 2 bases and J by 1 base, with 15 bases left in between. CDR1 SGHVS and CDR2 FNYEAQ come from the germline V gene. The CDR3 totals 17 residues. CDR3 loop: CASSLISTGRSYNEQFF. The CDR3 coding sequence is TGTGCCAGCAGCTTAATTAGTACGGGAAGGTCCTACAATGAGCAGTTCTTC.

The chain recombines TRBV30 with TRBJ1-2; TRBD1 is a possible D gene (6 bases). The CDR3 extends over 13 amino acids. From germline, CDR1 is GTSNPN and CDR2 SVGIG (reference sequence). The germline V and J ends were trimmed by 0 bases and 7 bases, with 12 bases remaining between them. The CDR3 nucleotides read TGTGCCTGGAGTGTCGGGGGGCATGGTGGCTACACCTTC. Translating gives CAWSVGGHGGYTF.

CDR3 protein: CAWSSGLAGGTYEQYF. The CDR3, as DNA: TGTGCCTGGAGTTCGGGACTAGCGGGGGGTACCTACGAGCAGTACTTC. The chain carries TRBV30 and TRBJ2-7, with 15 bases matching TRBD2. In germline, CDR1 is GTSNPN, CDR2 SVGIG (reference sequence). The CDR3 is 16 residues long. Trimming at V came to 2 bases and at J to 2 bases, leaving 4 bases not matched to a gene.

V gene TRBV5-6 combines with J gene TRBJ1-1; 9 bases are shared with TRBD1. The CDR3 length is 16 residues. Germline V gene lookup returns CDR1 SGHDT and CDR2 YYEEEE. V shed 7 bases, J shed 4 bases, and the junction held 14 bases outside the gene matches. In DNA, the CDR3 is TGTGCCAGCGAAGATACAGGGGGCGCGGGGAGCACTGAAGCTTTCTTT. It translates to CASEDTGGAGSTEAFF.

V gene TRBV5-4 combines with J gene TRBJ2-7; D remains ambiguous. V dropped 0 bases and J dropped 6 bases, with 10 bases sitting between them. The length of the CDR3 is 13 residues. The germline V gene encodes CDR1 SGHNT and CDR2 YYREEE (reference sequence). CDR3 nucleotides: TGTGCCAGCAGCTTGGATGGTAGTCGCGAGCAGTACTTC. As protein: CASSLDGSREQYF.

This clone was seen a few times. This chain links TRBV19 with TRBJ2-1; maybe TRBD2 (6 bases). Germline V gene lookup returns CDR1 LNHDA and CDR2 SQIVND (reference sequence). The CDR3 has 16 residues. V was pared by 7 bases and J by 0 bases, with 16 bases between. The CDR3 coding sequence is TGTGCCAGTAAGGTTCAGGGTAGCGGCTCCTACAATGAGCAGTTCTTC. It is translated as CASKVQGSGSYNEQFF.

The V gene is TRBV30, the J gene TRBJ2-7, with D possibly TRBD2 on 6 matching bases. CDR1 and CDR2 (germline): GTSNPN, SVGIG (reference sequence). This CDR3 has 14 residues. The V end was cut by 0 bases, the J end by 4 bases, with 13 bases between. The CDR3 bases are TGTGCCTGGAGTGTATCGAGCGGGCAATACGAGCAGTACTTC. Protein product: CAWSVSSGQYEQYF.

J is TRBJ2-7 and V is TRBV3-1 (or the pseudogene TRBV3-2), with D perhaps TRBD2 (6 bases). V dropped 4 bases and J dropped 1 base, with 11 bases sitting between them. The CDR3 has 14 amino acids. Germline V CDR1 and CDR2: LGHDT, YNNKEL (reference sequence). CDR3 amino acids: CASSRDSTSYEQYF. The CDR3 coding sequence is TGTGCCAGCAGCCGGGACTCGACGTCCTACGAGCAGTACTTC.

J is TRBJ1-2 and V is TRBV29-1; a weak D match, TRBD1 (5 bases). Germline V gene lookup returns CDR1 SQVTM and CDR2 ANQGSEA. V lost 7 bases and J lost 3, with 24 bases in between. This CDR3 contains 16 residues. In nucleotides, the CDR3 is TGCAGCGCAGAAACTACGACAGCTGGGTGGGACTATGGCTACACCTTC. Translated: CSAETTTAGWDYGYTF.

The V call is TRBV5-5, the J call TRBJ1-2; 10 bases map to TRBD1. From germline, CDR1 is SGHKS and CDR2 YYEKEE (reference sequence). The CDR3 totals 14 residues. The junction had 1 base not matched to a gene; V was cut back by 3 bases and J by 2 bases. CDR3: CASSSGQGNYGYTF. The CDR3 nucleotides are TGTGCCAGCAGCTCGGGACAGGGGAACTATGGCTACACCTTC.

The CDR3 loop is CASSKDRVQRPGNTIYF. DNA for the CDR3: TGTGCCAGCAGCAAAGACAGGGTTCAGCGTCCGGGAAACACCATATATTTT. The rearrangement links TRBV7-8 to TRBJ1-3; 7 bases line up with TRBD1. After removal of 5 bases from V and 4 bases from J, the junction contained 14 bases not matched to a gene. Germline V gives CDR1 SGHVS, CDR2 FQNEAQ. The length of the CDR3 is 17 residues.

The chain joins TRBV13 to TRBJ2-3, with 8 bases matching TRBD2. The CDR3 runs to 16 residues. Trimming at V came to 3 bases and at J to 2 bases, leaving 7 bases not matched to a gene. CDR1 PRHDT and CDR2 FYEKMQ come from the germline V gene (reference sequence). CDR3 DNA sequence: TGTGCCAGCAGCTTTCCCAGCGGGAGCATCACAGATACGCAGTATTTT. Its translation: CASSFPSGSITDTQYF.

The rearrangement uses TRBV19 and TRBJ2-5; 8 positions agree with TRBD1. V was clipped by 6 bases and J by 4 bases; unmatched bases: 7. The CDR3 extends over 14 amino acids. Germline CDR1 LNHDA, CDR2 SQIVND (reference sequence). The CDR3, as DNA: TGTGCCAGTAGCCTCCAGGGGGCCGTAGAGACCCAGTACTTC. Translating it yields CASSLQGAVETQYF.

The chain carries TRBV30 and TRBJ2-7; 9 bases match TRBD2. J was trimmed by 13 bases and V by 4 bases; bases with no gene match: 14. CDR3 length: 13 amino acids. Germline V gene data show CDR1 as GTSNPN and CDR2 as SVGIG (reference sequence). CDR3 in DNA: TGTGCCTGGAATGAAGCGGGAGGAGGAATCGAATACTTC. As protein: CAWNEAGGGIEYF.

The rearrangement uses TRBV4-2 and TRBJ2-5; 8 nucleotides match TRBD2. Germline V gives CDR1 LGHNA, CDR2 YNFKEQ. The V gene end was trimmed by 3 bases and the J gene end by 1 base; junction bases not matched to a gene: 4. The CDR3 has 15 amino acids. CDR3 amino acids: CASSQGSGGQETQYF. The CDR3 DNA reads TGTGCCAGCAGCCAGGGGAGCGGGGGCCAAGAGACCCAGTACTTC.

By sample fraction, this clone is large. V is TRBV5-5 and J is TRBJ2-5, with TRBD2 matching 9 bases. Germline V lookup: CDR1 SGHKS, CDR2 YYEKEE (reference sequence). The junction had 10 bases not matched to a gene; V was cut back by 6 bases and J by 4 bases. The CDR3 spans 15 residues. CDR3 nucleotides: TGTGCCAGCACCCTTATTAGCGGGAGTGGAGAGACCCAGTACTTC. Protein: CASTLISGSGETQYF.

The chain recombines TRBV30 with TRBJ2-7, with 9 bases identical to TRBD1. Germline V gene sequence: CDR1 GTSNPN, CDR2 SVGIG (reference sequence). The length of the CDR3 is 15 residues. Trimming at V came to 2 bases and at J to 0 bases, leaving 5 bases not matched to a gene. This CDR3 is CAWSPGQGISYEQYF. CDR3 nucleotide sequence: TGTGCCTGGAGTCCGGGACAGGGAATCTCCTACGAGCAGTACTTC.